This T cell receptor beta chain was documented in a study of cytomegalovirus exposure and HLA in healthy donors. Findings of the study overall: Diagnosis of cytomegalovirus status made by the classifier reportedly showed high specificity and sensitivity. Later analysis revealed greater clonal expansion in HLA-associated TCR beta chains than in equally common others.

Germline assignment: CDR1 SGHVS and CDR2 FNYEAQ. The CDR3 is 16 residues long. The germline V and J ends were trimmed by 1 base and 0 bases, with 7 bases remaining between them. With regard to this clone: Its specificity is unknown.

Researchers ran the PCR with 60 Vbeta and 13 Jbeta primers. The authors' processing: A later analysis counted roughly 74 million unique TCR beta chains, about 10 million shared. Sequencing was performed with immunoSEQ multiplex PCR; in TCRdb, only in-frame clones are kept and a portion is missing. The V and J calls and clone size are taken from that table; D and trimming were inferred from the DNA. The repertoire holds over 100,000 clones, with 81% as singletons. Sequenced material: PBMCs. The V gene is TRBV7-6, the J gene TRBJ2-6; a possible D gene is TRBD1 (6 bases). This TCR derives from a woman aged 25 to 39 in good health and CMV-seronegative. This chain's CDR3 is CASSLDRASGANVLTF. DNA for the CDR3: TGTGCCAGCAGCTTAGACAGGGCCTCTGGGGCCAACGTCCTGACTTTC.